This T cell receptor (beta chain) was identified during a study of blood T cell repertoires in COVID-19. In the authors' workflow: For nucleated cells, counts were estimated from reference gene primer amplification. The data were produced by immunoSEQ multiplex PCR, yet TCRdb's version contains in-frame clones alone and is incomplete. Clonal size and the V and J genes are those of that table, whereas D and trimming came from the DNA. This table has approximately 200,000 clones, approximately 83% appearing once. Trimming removed 5 bases from V and 4 bases from J, with 16 bases in between. This CDR3 comprises 15 residues. The V gene's germline CDR1 is SGHVS and CDR2 FNYEAQ. The cohort comprised adults aged about 18 to 100 years residing in 24 US areas. Which cohort a participant joined came from the clinical history participants gave.

The clonotype was recovered from a woman aged 40 to 50 with acute COVID-19. This chain joins TRBV7-6 and TRBJ2-3; D possibly corresponds to TRBD2 (6 bases). The material sequenced was PBMCs or T cells enriched from blood (not recorded which). Written as DNA, the CDR3 is TGTGCCAGCAGCCCATACGGCGGGATAGCAGATACGCAGTATTTT. Amino acid sequence: CASSPYGGIADTQYF.